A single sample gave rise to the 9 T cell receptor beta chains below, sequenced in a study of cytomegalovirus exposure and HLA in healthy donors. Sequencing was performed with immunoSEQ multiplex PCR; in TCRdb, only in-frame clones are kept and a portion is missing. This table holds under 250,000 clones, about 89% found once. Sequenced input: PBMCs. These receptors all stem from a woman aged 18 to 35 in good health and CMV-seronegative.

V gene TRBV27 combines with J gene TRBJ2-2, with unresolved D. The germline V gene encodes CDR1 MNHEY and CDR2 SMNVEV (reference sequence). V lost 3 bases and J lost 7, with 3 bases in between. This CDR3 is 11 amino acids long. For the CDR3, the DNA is TGTGCCAGCAGTTTCTTCGGGGAGCTGTTTTTT. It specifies CASSFFGELFF.

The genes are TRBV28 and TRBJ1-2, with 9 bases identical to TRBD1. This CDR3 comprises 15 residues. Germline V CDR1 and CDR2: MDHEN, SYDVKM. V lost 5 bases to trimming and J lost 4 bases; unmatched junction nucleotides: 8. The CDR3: CASSLTGGVGYGYTF. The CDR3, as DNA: TGTGCCAGCAGTCTAACAGGGGGCGTCGGCTATGGCTACACCTTC.

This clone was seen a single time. The CDR3 coding sequence is TGCGCCAGCAGCTTGGCGGGACAGGGGAGAGAGACCCAGTACTTC. This encodes CASSLAGQGRETQYF. The genes are TRBV5-1 and TRBJ2-5, with 10 bases lining up with TRBD1. Trimming removed 0 bases from V and 4 bases from J; junction bases left unmatched: 3. The CDR3 is 15 amino acids. Per germline, CDR1 SGHRS and CDR2 YFSETQ. Full variable domain (remainder filled in from reference TRBV5-1 and TRBJ2-5): KAGVTQTPRYLIKTRGQQVTLSCSPISGHRSVSWYQQTPGQGLQFLFEYFSETQRNKGNFPGRFSGRQFSNSRSEMNVSTLELGDSALYLCASSLAGQGRETQYFGPGTRLLVL.

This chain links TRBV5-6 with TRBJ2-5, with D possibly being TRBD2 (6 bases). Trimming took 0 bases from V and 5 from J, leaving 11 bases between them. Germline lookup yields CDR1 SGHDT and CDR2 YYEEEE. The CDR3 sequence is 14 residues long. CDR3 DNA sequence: TGTGCCAGCAGCTTGGTAAGCGGAGGGGAGACCCAGTACTTC. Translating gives CASSLVSGGETQYF.

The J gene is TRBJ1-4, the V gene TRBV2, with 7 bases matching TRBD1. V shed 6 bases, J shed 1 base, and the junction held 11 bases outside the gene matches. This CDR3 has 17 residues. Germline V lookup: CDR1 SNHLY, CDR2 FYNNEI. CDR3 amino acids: CASRGQRPMLTNEKLFF. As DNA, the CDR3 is TGTGCCAGCAGGGGACAGCGTCCAATGCTAACTAATGAAAAACTGTTTTTT.

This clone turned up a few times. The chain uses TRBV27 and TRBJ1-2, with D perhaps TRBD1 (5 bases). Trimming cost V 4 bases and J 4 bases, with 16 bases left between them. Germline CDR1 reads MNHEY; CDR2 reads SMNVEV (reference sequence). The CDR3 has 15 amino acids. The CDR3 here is CASSSSAEGAYGYTF. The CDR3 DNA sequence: TGTGCCAGCAGTTCATCGGCGGAAGGGGCCTATGGCTACACCTTC.

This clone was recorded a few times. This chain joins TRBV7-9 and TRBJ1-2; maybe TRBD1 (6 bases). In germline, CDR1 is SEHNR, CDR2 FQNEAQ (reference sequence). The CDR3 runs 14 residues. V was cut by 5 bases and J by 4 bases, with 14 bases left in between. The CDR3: CASSPTTGAYGYTF. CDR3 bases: TGTGCCAGCAGCCCCACGACAGGTGCCTATGGCTACACCTTC.

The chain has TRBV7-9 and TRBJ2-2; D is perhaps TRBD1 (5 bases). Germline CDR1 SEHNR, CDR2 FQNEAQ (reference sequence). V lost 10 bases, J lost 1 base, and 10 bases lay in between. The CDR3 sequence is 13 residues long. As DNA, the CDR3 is TGTGCCACGACAGCCTTGAACACCGGGGAGCTGTTTTTT. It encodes CATTALNTGELFF.

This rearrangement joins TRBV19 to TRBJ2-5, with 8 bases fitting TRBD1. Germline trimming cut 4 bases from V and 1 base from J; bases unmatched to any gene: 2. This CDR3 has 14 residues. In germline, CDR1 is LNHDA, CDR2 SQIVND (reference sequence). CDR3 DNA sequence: TGTGCCAGTAGTACGGGGACAGGCCAAGAGACCCAGTACTTC. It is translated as CASSTGTGQETQYF.